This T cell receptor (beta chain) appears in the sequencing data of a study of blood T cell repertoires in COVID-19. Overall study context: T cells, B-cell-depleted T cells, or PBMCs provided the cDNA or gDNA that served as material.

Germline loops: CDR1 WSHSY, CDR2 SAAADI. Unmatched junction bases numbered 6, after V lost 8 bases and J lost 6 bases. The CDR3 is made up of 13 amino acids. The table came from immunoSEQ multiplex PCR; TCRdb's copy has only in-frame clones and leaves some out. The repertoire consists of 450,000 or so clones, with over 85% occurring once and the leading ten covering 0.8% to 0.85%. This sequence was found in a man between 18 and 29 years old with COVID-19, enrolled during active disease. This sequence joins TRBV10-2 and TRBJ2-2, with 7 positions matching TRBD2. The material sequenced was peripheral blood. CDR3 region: CASSGTTSGELFF. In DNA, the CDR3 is TGCGCCAGCTCCGGGACTACTTCCGGGGAGCTGTTTTTT.